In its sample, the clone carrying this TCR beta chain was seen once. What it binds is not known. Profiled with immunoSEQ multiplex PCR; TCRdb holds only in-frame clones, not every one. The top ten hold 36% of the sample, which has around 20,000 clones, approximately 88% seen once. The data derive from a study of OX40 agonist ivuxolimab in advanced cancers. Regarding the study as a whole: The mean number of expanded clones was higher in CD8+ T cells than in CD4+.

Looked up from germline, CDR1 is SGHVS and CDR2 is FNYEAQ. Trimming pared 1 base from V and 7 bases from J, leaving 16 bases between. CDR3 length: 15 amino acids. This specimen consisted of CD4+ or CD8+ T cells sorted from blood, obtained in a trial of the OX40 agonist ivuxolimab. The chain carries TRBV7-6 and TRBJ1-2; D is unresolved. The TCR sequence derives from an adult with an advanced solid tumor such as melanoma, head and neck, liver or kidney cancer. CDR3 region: CASSLGSPGAGGYTF. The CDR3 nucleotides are TGTGCCAGCAGCTTAGGGTCCCCAGGAGCAGGTGGCTACACCTTC.